This T cell receptor (beta chain) was profiled in a study of shared T cell receptors in the human thymus. Clones were read by immunoSEQ multiplex PCR, and TCRdb kept only the in-frame ones, dropping some. Here the sample spans about 660,000 clones, about 89% being singletons. CDR1 LNHDA and CDR2 SQIVND come from the germline V gene (reference sequence). The CDR3 runs 13 residues. Trimming removed 7 bases at V and 2 bases at J, with 9 bases between. Separately, the same data were catalogued under a study of human thymus T cells. In that study: Among the donors, all were healthy Finnish infants having corrective surgery for congenital heart defects. Related research found strongly overlapping thymic repertoires in unrelated individuals.

This chain connects TRBV19 to TRBJ1-5, with D possibly matching TRBD1 (6 bases). This sequence originates from a boy less than two years old with a congenital heart defect. Material for sequencing was thymocytes. The CDR3 region is CASTRTGNQPQHF. The CDR3, as DNA: TGTGCCAGTACTCGGACAGGCAATCAGCCCCAGCATTTT.